What follows are 32 T cell receptor beta chains derived from one specimen sequenced in a study of shared clonotypes between healthy human individuals (dated by TCRdb to about 2020). Library creation used the immunoSEQ multiplex PCR assay. This immuneACCESS table, as held by TCRdb, lists in-frame sequences with V and J called but not all clones. Of the missing ones, under half trace to an unresolved V gene in checked studies; the others have no known cause. The sample data list over a million clones, and more than 95% of these were observed just once. About 1% of the sample goes to the ten largest clones. Sequencing was carried out using naive CD4+ T cells sorted from blood. Taken with the paper, the label for cell subset or site translates to: CD45RA+ positively selected. Every receptor here comes from a man aged 25 to 40 in good health.

The chain carries TRBV18 and TRBJ2-5; D uncertain. The CDR3 consists of 15 residues. From germline, CDR1 is KGHSH and CDR2 LQKENI. Trimming pared 5 bases from V and 1 base from J, leaving 14 bases between. CDR3 nucleotides: TGTGCCAGCTCAGTGGGTGCTGGGATCCAAGAGACCCAGTACTTC. It is translated as CASSVGAGIQETQYF.

The V call is TRBV6-5, the J call TRBJ1-1, with D tentatively TRBD1 (5 bases). The CDR3 is 14 amino acids. Germline V gene lookup returns CDR1 MNHEY and CDR2 SVGAGI. Between the trimmed V and J ends, which lost 6 bases and 4 bases, there was a span of 15 bases. Here the CDR3 reads CASRRDRDSTEAFF. The CDR3 nucleotides read TGTGCCAGCAGACGGGACCGAGATTCCACTGAAGCTTTCTTT.

The V and J genes are TRBV29-1 and TRBJ2-3, with D perhaps TRBD1 (6 bases). The CDR3 sequence is 15 residues long. The germline V gene has CDR1 SQVTM and CDR2 ANQGSEA. Between the trimmed V and J ends, which lost 7 bases and 5 bases, there was a span of 22 bases. CDR3 sequence (DNA): TGCAGCGCGTCGAAAGGACAGCTCTTTGGAGATACGCAGTATTTT. This sequence encodes CSASKGQLFGDTQYF.

Comment on this clone: One end of the junction varies from germline; a read error may be responsible. The chain links TRBV6-5 to TRBJ1-2; the D gene is possibly TRBD1 (6 bases). Per the germline V gene, CDR1 is MNHEY and CDR2 is SVGAGI. This CDR3 contains 13 residues. In nucleotides, the CDR3 is TGTGCCAGCAGCCGAGACAGGAGGGATGGTTACACCTTC. Translated, it gives CASSRDRRDGYTF.

The chain is built from TRBV19 and TRBJ2-7, with 8 bases lining up with TRBD1. V gave up 5 bases and J gave up 4 bases; unmatched junction bases: 4. CDR3 length equals 13 residues. CDR1 and CDR2 from the germline V gene are LNHDA and SQIVND (reference sequence). CDR3 DNA sequence: TGTGCCAGTAGTTCAGGGGGCGAGTACGAGCAGTACTTC. As protein: CASSSGGEYEQYF.

This chain joins TRBV6-1 and TRBJ1-4; D remains ambiguous. Per germline, CDR1 MNHNS and CDR2 SASEGT. V was trimmed by 2 bases and J by 4 bases, leaving 17 bases between them. CDR3 length: 17 residues. As DNA, the CDR3 is TGTGCCAGCAGTGAAATTTGGTCTGTTGTTGATAATGAAAAACTGTTTTTT. This sequence encodes CASSEIWSVVDNEKLFF.

The chain employs TRBV10-2 and TRBJ2-6; D not certain. Trimming pared 6 bases from V and 1 base from J, leaving 7 bases between. Germline V gives CDR1 WSHSY, CDR2 SAAADI. This CDR3 has 14 residues. CDR3 amino acids: CASRGASGANVLTF. CDR3 nucleotide sequence: TGCGCCAGCAGGGGCGCATCTGGGGCCAACGTCCTGACTTTC.

This sequence joins TRBV28 and TRBJ2-3; 11 nucleotides line up with TRBD2. CDR3 size: 16 residues. CDR1 is MDHEN, CDR2 SYDVKM, per germline. The J segment lost 2 bases and the V segment lost 6 bases, leaving 7 bases of the junction unmatched. The CDR3, as DNA: TGTGCCAGCAGCCCCTTAGCGGGAGGGGACACAGATACGCAGTATTTT. Translating gives CASSPLAGGDTDTQYF.

This clone was seen a single time. The J gene is TRBJ2-3, the V gene TRBV10-2; D not resolved. The germline V gene has CDR1 WSHSY and CDR2 SAAADI. V was clipped by 8 bases and J by 1 base, with 16 bases between them. This CDR3 comprises 15 residues. This CDR3 is CASDPAAGGTDTQYF. The CDR3 coding sequence is TGCGCCAGCGACCCGGCGGCAGGCGGCACAGATACGCAGTATTTT.

The chain has TRBV9 and TRBJ2-7, with a possible D match to TRBD2 (6 bases). Germline CDR1 SGDLS, CDR2 YYNGEE. The V end was cut by 3 bases, the J end by 7 bases, with 20 bases between. CDR3 size: 15 residues. CDR3 amino acids: CASSAGGGTAEEQYF. CDR3 coding DNA: TGTGCCAGCAGCGCGGGCGGCGGGACTGCAGAAGAGCAGTACTTC.

The chain carries TRBV19 and TRBJ2-1; 7 bases match TRBD1. Germline-derived CDR1 and CDR2 are LNHDA and SQIVND (reference sequence). This CDR3 has 15 residues. The junction had 9 bases not matched to a gene; V was cut back by 5 bases and J by 5 bases. The CDR3 region is CASSGETGLNNEQFF. CDR3 nucleotide sequence: TGTGCCAGTAGTGGGGAGACAGGGTTGAACAATGAGCAGTTCTTC.

This clone has only a few counts. V usage is TRBV2 and J usage is TRBJ1-4; TRBD1 agrees at 7 bases. V lost 6 bases, J lost 2 bases, and 3 bases stayed unmatched. This CDR3 is 14 amino acids long. The germline V gene encodes CDR1 SNHLY and CDR2 FYNNEI. The CDR3 reads CASSPGQTNEKLFF. As DNA, the CDR3 is TGTGCCAGCAGCCCGGGACAGACTAATGAAAAACTGTTTTTT.

The rearrangement uses TRBV4-2 and TRBJ2-5; no definite D call. CDR1 and CDR2 from the germline V gene are LGHNA and YNFKEQ. V gave up 1 base and J gave up 4 bases, with 10 bases separating them. This CDR3 spans 14 amino acids. CDR3 protein: CASSQGKGGETQYF. Here the CDR3 DNA reads TGTGCCAGCAGCCAAGGGAAAGGTGGAGAGACCCAGTACTTC.

The chain is built from TRBV11-2 and TRBJ2-4, with 10 bases identical to TRBD1. The CDR3 has 15 amino acids. The germline CDR1 and CDR2 sequences are SGHAT and FQNNGV. Losses at the gene ends were 5 bases for V and 8 bases for J; bases not matched to a gene: 9. The CDR3 sequence: CASSAPQDRGDIQYF. The DNA for the CDR3 is TGTGCCAGCAGCGCCCCTCAGGACAGGGGGGACATTCAGTACTTC.

The chain links TRBV28 to TRBJ2-7; D is uncertain. The CDR3 sequence is 14 residues long. The ends were cut back, 6 bases at V and 2 bases at J, with 14 bases in the middle. CDR1 is MDHEN, CDR2 SYDVKM, per germline. The chain's CDR3 is CASSPPGSPYEQYF. For the CDR3, the DNA is TGTGCCAGCAGCCCCCCCGGCAGTCCCTACGAGCAGTACTTC.

The rearrangement uses TRBV9 and TRBJ2-3; possibly TRBD1 for D (5 bases). The V end was cut by 7 bases, the J end by 5 bases, with 8 bases between. This CDR3 region has 11 residues. Germline loops: CDR1 SGDLS, CDR2 YYNGEE. The CDR3 protein is CASSRGDTQYF. The DNA for the CDR3 is TGTGCCAGCTCTAGGGGAGATACGCAGTATTTT.

The V and J genes are TRBV11-3 and TRBJ2-3, with D possibly matching TRBD1 (6 bases). Germline CDR1 reads SGHNT; CDR2 reads YENEEA. Trimming took 5 bases from V and 8 from J, leaving 14 bases between them. The CDR3 consists of 13 residues. CDR3 loop: CASSITGKSTQYF. CDR3 sequence (DNA): TGTGCCAGCAGCATAACAGGGAAGTCTACGCAGTATTTT.

The chain couples TRBV7-2 to TRBJ2-5; the match to TRBD1 covers 8 bases. Losses at the gene ends were 10 bases for V and 1 base for J; bases not matched to a gene: 8. From germline, CDR1 is SGHTA and CDR2 FQGNSA. The CDR3 totals 14 residues. CDR3 sequence: CATQGTGPQETQYF. The CDR3 coding sequence is TGTGCCACCCAGGGGACAGGACCCCAAGAGACCCAGTACTTC.

The genes are TRBV18 and TRBJ1-3, with D tentatively TRBD1 (5 bases). Trimming removed 3 bases at V and 0 bases at J, with 12 bases between. This CDR3 spans 16 amino acids. Germline V gene sequence: CDR1 KGHSH, CDR2 LQKENI. CDR3 amino acids: CASSPATANSGNTIYF. The CDR3 DNA follows: TGTGCCAGCTCACCCGCGACAGCAAACTCTGGAAACACCATATATTTT.

The J gene is TRBJ2-7, the V gene TRBV14; 13 bases agree with TRBD2. The length of the CDR3 is 15 residues. The J segment lost 1 base and the V segment lost 4 bases, leaving 1 base of the junction unmatched. CDR1 is SGHDN and CDR2 is FVKESK in the germline V gene. The DNA of the CDR3 is TGTGCCAGCAGCCTGGGACTAGCGGGATCCTACGAGCAGTACTTC. The encoded protein is CASSLGLAGSYEQYF.

V is TRBV5-4 and J is TRBJ1-5; D is undetermined. The CDR3 is made up of 14 amino acids. The V gene's germline CDR1 is SGHNT and CDR2 YYREEE (reference sequence). Trimming left V 0 bases short and J 4 bases short, with 8 bases between. The CDR3: CASSLEAGNQPQHF. The CDR3 bases are TGTGCCAGCAGCTTGGAAGCCGGTAATCAGCCCCAGCATTTT.

CDR3 bases: TGTGCCAGCGAAGAAAGGGGTGGAGAGACCCAGTACTTC. This gives the protein CASEERGGETQYF. The chain combines TRBV18 with TRBJ2-5, with D possibly being TRBD1 (5 bases). The germline V gene encodes CDR1 KGHSH and CDR2 LQKENI. Trimming pared 8 bases from V and 4 bases from J, leaving 14 bases between. The CDR3 contains 13 residues.

The genes are TRBV5-1 and TRBJ2-3; 11 bases line up with TRBD2. V gave up 5 bases and J gave up 3 bases; unmatched junction bases: 8. The germline CDR1 and CDR2 sequences are SGHRS and YFSETQ. The CDR3 is made up of 16 amino acids. The CDR3 sequence is CASRPLAGGGTDTQYF. The CDR3 DNA is TGCGCCAGCAGACCCCTAGCGGGAGGAGGGACAGATACGCAGTATTTT.

The chain employs TRBV18 and TRBJ1-1; D not resolved. The CDR3 spans 15 residues. V was shortened by 4 bases and J by 3 bases, with 15 bases between the two germline ends. Germline assignment: CDR1 KGHSH and CDR2 LQKENI. CDR3: CASSLAQVGDTEAFF. Written as DNA, the CDR3 is TGTGCCAGCTCACTTGCTCAAGTCGGAGACACTGAAGCTTTCTTT.

The chain uses TRBV5-1 and TRBJ1-2; TRBD1 is a possible D gene (6 bases). The V and J ends lost 4 bases and 3 bases respectively, with 7 bases between them. The CDR3 contains 12 residues. Germline CDR1 SGHRS, CDR2 YFSETQ. The CDR3 sequence: CASSRTDYGYTF. CDR3 nucleotide sequence: TGCGCCAGCAGCCGGACAGACTATGGCTACACCTTC.

The J gene is TRBJ1-5, the V gene TRBV2; TRBD1 is a possible D gene (5 bases). Germline CDR1 reads SNHLY; CDR2 reads FYNNEI. The CDR3 consists of 13 residues. The V end was cut by 8 bases, the J end by 0 bases, with 8 bases between. Written as DNA, the CDR3 is TGTGCCAGCGTACAGGATAGCAATCAGCCCCAGCATTTT. It encodes CASVQDSNQPQHF. Variable domain in full (rest from reference TRBV2 and TRBJ1-5): EPEVTQTPSHQVTQMGQEVILRCVPISNHLYFYWYRQILGQKVEFLVSFYNNEISEKSEIFDDQFSVERPDGSNFTLKIRSTKLEDSAMYFCASVQDSNQPQHFGDGTRLSIL.

The V call is TRBV5-4, the J call TRBJ2-2; TRBD1 might be the D (6 bases). From germline, CDR1 is SGHNT and CDR2 YYREEE (reference sequence). CDR3 length: 16 amino acids. Trimming took 4 bases from V and 8 from J, leaving 21 bases between them. CDR3 sequence (DNA): TGTGCCAGCAGCCACCTAGGGGGACGAGTGAGTGGGGAGCTGTTTTTT. This translates into CASSHLGGRVSGELFF.

The rearrangement joins TRBV9 to TRBJ1-2; 10 bases line up with TRBD1. CDR1 is SGDLS and CDR2 is YYNGEE in the germline V gene. Losses at the gene ends were 7 bases for V and 8 bases for J; bases not matched to a gene: 11. The length of the CDR3 is 14 residues. CDR3 residues: CASSPPGQGNGYTF. For the CDR3, the DNA is TGTGCCAGCTCACCCCCGGGACAGGGGAACGGCTACACCTTC.

This clone came up once. V is TRBV7-8 and J is TRBJ2-7; D is unresolved. Trimming left V 5 bases short and J 2 bases short, with 10 bases between. The germline V gene has CDR1 SGHVS and CDR2 FQNEAQ. CDR3 length: 13 amino acids. Here the CDR3 reads CASSAPTPYEQYF. CDR3 nucleotide sequence: TGTGCCAGCAGCGCGCCGACACCCTACGAGCAGTACTTC.

The chain has TRBV5-1 and TRBJ2-5, with TRBD2 matching 8 bases. J was trimmed by 2 bases and V by 7 bases; bases with no gene match: 10. Germline V gives CDR1 SGHRS, CDR2 YFSETQ. This CDR3 region has 15 residues. CDR3 sequence (DNA): TGCGCCAGCGCATTCGGACTAGCTACTCAAGAGACCCAGTACTTC. It yields the protein CASAFGLATQETQYF.

This chain links TRBV18 with TRBJ1-2, with TRBD1 matching 7 bases. Trimming removed 2 bases from V and 4 bases from J; junction bases left unmatched: 13. In germline, CDR1 is KGHSH, CDR2 LQKENI. This CDR3 is built from 17 residues. The CDR3 sequence is CASSPSMGDREIYGYTF. Written as DNA, the CDR3 is TGTGCCAGCTCACCATCCATGGGCGACAGGGAAATCTATGGCTACACCTTC. Together with reference TRBV18 and TRBJ1-2, the CDR3 gives the full variable domain: NAGVMQNPRHLVRRRGQEARLRCSPMKGHSHVYWYRQLPEEGLKFMVYLQKENIIDESGMPKERFSAEFPKEGPSILRIQQVVRGDSAAYFCASSPSMGDREIYGYTFGSGTRLTVV.

The chain recombines TRBV7-9 with TRBJ2-7, with 12 bases matching TRBD2. The germline V gene encodes CDR1 SEHNR and CDR2 FQNEAQ (reference sequence). After removal of 5 bases from V and 6 bases from J, the junction contained 11 bases not matched to a gene. The CDR3 is 16 residues long. The CDR3 DNA reads TGTGCCAGCAGCACCCTAGCGGGAGGGGATCTCGGCGAGCAGTACTTC. Translating it yields CASSTLAGGDLGEQYF.